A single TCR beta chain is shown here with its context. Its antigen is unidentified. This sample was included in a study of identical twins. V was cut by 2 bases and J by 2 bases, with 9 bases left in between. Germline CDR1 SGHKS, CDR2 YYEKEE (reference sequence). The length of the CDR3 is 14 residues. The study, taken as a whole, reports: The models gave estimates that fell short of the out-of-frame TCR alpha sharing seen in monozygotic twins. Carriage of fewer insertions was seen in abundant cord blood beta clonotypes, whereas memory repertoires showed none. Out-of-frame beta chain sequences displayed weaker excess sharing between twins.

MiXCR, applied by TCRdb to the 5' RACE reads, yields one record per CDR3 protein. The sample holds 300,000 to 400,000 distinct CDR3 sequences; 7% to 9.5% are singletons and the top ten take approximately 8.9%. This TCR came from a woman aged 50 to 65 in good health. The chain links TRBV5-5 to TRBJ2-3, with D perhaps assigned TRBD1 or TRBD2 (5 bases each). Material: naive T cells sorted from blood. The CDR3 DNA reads TGTGCCAGCAGCTTTCCCGGGGCCACAGATACGCAGTATTTT. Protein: CASSFPGATDTQYF.